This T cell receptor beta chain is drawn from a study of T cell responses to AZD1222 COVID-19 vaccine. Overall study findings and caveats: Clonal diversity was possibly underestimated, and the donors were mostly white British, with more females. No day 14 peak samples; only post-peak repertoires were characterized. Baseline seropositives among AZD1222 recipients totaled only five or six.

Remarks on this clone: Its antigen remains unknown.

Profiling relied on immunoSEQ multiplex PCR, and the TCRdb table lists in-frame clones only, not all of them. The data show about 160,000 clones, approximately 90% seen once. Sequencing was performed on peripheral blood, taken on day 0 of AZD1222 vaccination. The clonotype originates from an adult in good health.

The DNA for the CDR3 is TGCGCCAGCAGCTCGACAGGGGCCCCCACCGGGGAGCTGTTTTTT. This translates into CASSSTGAPTGELFF. The genes are TRBV5-1 and TRBJ2-2; 8 bases are shared with TRBD1. Unmatched junction bases numbered 5, after V lost 3 bases and J lost 4 bases. The germline V gene has CDR1 SGHRS and CDR2 YFSETQ. This CDR3 spans 15 amino acids.